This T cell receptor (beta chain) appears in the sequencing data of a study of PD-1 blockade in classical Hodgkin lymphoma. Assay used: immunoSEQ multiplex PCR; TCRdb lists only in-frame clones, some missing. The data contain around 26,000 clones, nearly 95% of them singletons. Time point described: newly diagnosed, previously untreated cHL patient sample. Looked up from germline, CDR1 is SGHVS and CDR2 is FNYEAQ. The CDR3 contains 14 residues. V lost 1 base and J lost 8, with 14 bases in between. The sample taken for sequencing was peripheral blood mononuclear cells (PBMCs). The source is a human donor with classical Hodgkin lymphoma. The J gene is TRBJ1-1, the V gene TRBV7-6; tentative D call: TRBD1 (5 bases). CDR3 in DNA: TGTGCCAGCAGCTTAGGGTCCTGGGACGGGGAAGCTTTCTTT. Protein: CASSLGSWDGEAFF.